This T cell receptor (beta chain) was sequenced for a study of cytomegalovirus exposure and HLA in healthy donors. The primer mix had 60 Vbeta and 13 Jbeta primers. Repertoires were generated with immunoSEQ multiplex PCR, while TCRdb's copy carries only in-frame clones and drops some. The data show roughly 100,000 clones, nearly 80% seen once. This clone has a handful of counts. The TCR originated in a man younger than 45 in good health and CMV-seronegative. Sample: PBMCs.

The CDR3 here is CASSTIKGQGRTNQPQHF. CDR3 bases: TGTGCCAGTAGTACCATAAAAGGACAGGGACGGACCAATCAGCCCCAGCATTTT. The V and J genes are TRBV19 and TRBJ1-5; 8 bases map to TRBD1. Germline CDR1 LNHDA, CDR2 SQIVND (reference sequence). The CDR3 is made up of 18 amino acids. Trimming cost V 4 bases and J 3 bases; bases outside gene matches: 14.